The next 10 T cell receptor beta chains were all read from a single sample in a study of T cell repertoires in cytomegalovirus infection (dated by TCRdb to between 2018 and 2021). These TCRs' antigens remain unknown. Sequenced on an Illumina HiSeq 1500. TCRdb's own reprocessing of the public reads used fastp at Q25 and MiXCR and kept productive beta chains. All rows with the same CDR3 protein become a single entry with the most common DNA and genes. The sample yields about 52,000 distinct CDR3 sequences; roughly 21% were counted once. The ten top clones hold 80% of the sample. What this sample's treatment or condition label stands for: in vitro stimulation with specific CMV peptide epitopes to enrich CMV-specific T cells. Sample: CD8+ T cells from cultured PBMCs, taken from culture after CMV antigen stimulation. These receptors all come from a human donor in good health (CMV status not recorded). Some clones in this sample may be carry-over from other donors' samples.

This chain joins TRBV6-2 or TRBV6-3 and TRBJ1-1, with D perhaps TRBD1 (6 bases). CDR1 MNHEY and CDR2 SVGEGT come from the germline V gene. The V end was cut by 7 bases, the J end by 1 base, with 22 bases between. This CDR3 has 17 residues. CDR3 DNA: TGTGCCAGCACCACCCCTGGGACACACACAGAGAACACTGAAGCTTTCTTT. Amino acid sequence: CASTTPGTHTENTEAFF.

This clonotype appeared a few times. This rearrangement joins TRBV10-3 to TRBJ2-1; 7 bases are shared with TRBD2. The germline V gene has CDR1 ENHRY and CDR2 SYGVKD. The CDR3 spans 15 residues. The V gene end was trimmed by 4 bases and the J gene end by 1 base; junction bases not matched to a gene: 4. The CDR3 sequence: CAISGTGGSYNEQFF. As DNA, the CDR3 is TGTGCCATCAGTGGTACGGGGGGATCCTACAATGAGCAGTTCTTC.

This clonotype was detected only a few times. The chain joins TRBV4-1 to TRBJ1-1, with a tentative D call TRBD1 (5 bases). The CDR3 is made up of 14 amino acids. Trimming left V 1 base short and J 5 bases short, with 11 bases between. Germline CDR1 is MGHRA and CDR2 is YSYEKL. The CDR3 reads CASSQVGTATEAFF. The CDR3 DNA reads TGCGCCAGCAGCCAAGTAGGGACCGCAACTGAAGCTTTCTTT.

V is TRBV7-8 and J is TRBJ2-1; D might be TRBD2 (6 bases). The germline gives CDR1 SGHVS, CDR2 FQNEAQ. V was pared by 4 bases and J by 4 bases, with 20 bases between. This CDR3 contains 17 residues. CDR3 region: CASSSRPRGEAYNEQFF. The CDR3, as DNA: TGTGCCAGCAGCTCAAGGCCCCGCGGGGAAGCTTACAATGAGCAGTTCTTC.

This clonotype has more than one count but fewer than ten. The junction departs from the called germline gene at one end, perhaps through a read error. CDR3 amino acids: CASSQDLRLAGANGELFF. CDR3 nucleotide sequence: TGTGCCAGCAGCCAAGATCTGAGGCTAGCGGGGGCTAACGGGGAGCTGTTTTTT. The gene calls are TRBV4-1 and TRBJ2-2; 10 bases align to TRBD2. This CDR3 is 18 amino acids long. The germline CDR1 and CDR2 sequences are MGHRA and YSYEKL.

This clonotype was detected a few times. The rearrangement links TRBV4-1 to TRBJ2-1; 11 bases fit TRBD2. Germline loops: CDR1 MGHRA, CDR2 YSYEKL. The CDR3 consists of 16 residues. V dropped 0 bases and J dropped 4; count of bases not matched to a gene: 2. The CDR3 region is CASSQEIAGGYNEQFF. The CDR3, as DNA: TGCGCCAGCAGCCAAGAAATAGCGGGGGGGTACAATGAGCAGTTCTTC.

V usage is TRBV7-6 and J usage is TRBJ1-1, with 11 bases lining up with TRBD1. Germline assignment: CDR1 SGHVS and CDR2 FNYEAQ. V was pared by 5 bases and J by 4 bases, with 12 bases of the junction left unmatched. CDR3 size: 17 residues. For the CDR3, the DNA is TGTGCCAGCAGCCCAAGTCTTAGGACAGGGGGCCGCACTGAAGCTTTCTTT. Translation: CASSPSLRTGGRTEAFF.

This clonotype was detected a few times. The rearrangement uses TRBV5-4 and TRBJ2-3, with TRBD2 as a possible D gene (5 bases). V dropped 0 bases and J dropped 1 base, with 12 bases sitting between them. The germline V gene has CDR1 SGHNT and CDR2 YYREEE (reference sequence). CDR3 size: 16 residues. The CDR3 region has the DNA TGTGCCAGCAGCTTGGGACGGGGTGGGCGCACAGATACGCAGTATTTT. Translating gives CASSLGRGGRTDTQYF.

This clonotype was seen a handful of times. The chain recombines TRBV7-8 with TRBJ2-3, with 14 bases identical to TRBD2. V lost 4 bases, J lost 0 bases, and 6 bases stayed unmatched. This CDR3 contains 18 residues. In germline, CDR1 is SGHVS, CDR2 FQNEAQ. CDR3 in amino acids: CASSSGLAGGISTDTQYF. In DNA form, the CDR3 reads TGTGCCAGCAGCTCTGGACTAGCGGGGGGCATTAGCACAGATACGCAGTATTTT.

The chain links TRBV5-1 to TRBJ1-6, with D possibly being TRBD1 (6 bases). Germline V gene lookup returns CDR1 SGHRS and CDR2 YFSETQ. The CDR3 is made up of 17 amino acids. With 4 bases removed from V and 0 bases from J, the gap between germline ends came to 14 bases. CDR3 sequence: CASSPGGGSSYNSPLHF. The CDR3 nucleotides read TGCGCCAGCAGCCCCGGAGGGGGAAGCTCCTATAATTCACCCCTCCACTTT.